The 23 T cell receptor beta chains reported below all come from one sample, sequenced in a study of regulatory T cells in long-lasting Graves disease. Building of the TCR beta libraries involved iRepertoire HTBI primers and Arm-PCR of CDR3 regions. TCRdb re-called the multiplex PCR reads through MiXCR, storing one row per CDR3 protein. The table has 350,000 to 500,000 distinct CDR3 sequences, 14% seen once; the top ten hold about 15%. As for time point: newly diagnosed GD, antithyroid drugs for less than 3 months. Following extraction of RNA from PBMCs, that RNA was used to make the TCR library. These data are also associated with another study on T cells in Graves' hyperthyroidism and ophthalmopathy.

The source material was peripheral blood mononuclear cells (PBMCs), sampled at new diagnosis, from a patient treated with antithyroid drugs. Receptors originate from a woman between 45 and 60 years old with Graves disease.

In this sample, this clonotype turned up a few times. CDR3 loop: CSAVLSANYGYTF. In nucleotides, the CDR3 is TGCAGCGCCGTACTCTCAGCTAACTATGGCTACACCTTC. The chain uses TRBV29-1 and TRBJ1-2; no reliable D call. Trimming shortened V by 7 bases and J by 0 bases, and 12 bases separated the two germline ends. The CDR3 runs 13 residues. The germline gives CDR1 SQVTM, CDR2 ANQGSEA.

This clonotype was counted many times. This rearrangement joins TRBV27 to TRBJ2-1; 13 positions match TRBD2. The CDR3 has 18 residues. The V gene's germline CDR1 is MNHEY and CDR2 SMNVEV (reference sequence). Trimming took 3 bases from V and 5 from J; bases not matched to a gene: 10. The DNA for the CDR3 is TGTGCCAGCAGTTTCCGACTAGCGGGAGGCTTACAGAACAATGAGCAGTTCTTC. Protein sequence: CASSFRLAGGLQNNEQFF.

This clonotype was seen once. This rearrangement joins TRBV5-5 to TRBJ1-1, with a tentative D call TRBD1 (5 bases). The ends were cut back, 4 bases at V and 1 base at J, with 17 bases in the middle. This CDR3 spans 16 amino acids. Looked up from germline, CDR1 is SGHKS and CDR2 is YYEKEE (reference sequence). The chain's CDR3 is CASSPRGERRNTEAFF. CDR3 sequence (DNA): TGTGCCAGCAGCCCCCGGGGGGAGCGGAGGAACACTGAAGCTTTCTTT.

The chain has TRBV5-5 and TRBJ2-7; 7 bases line up with TRBD2. In germline, CDR1 is SGHKS, CDR2 YYEKEE (reference sequence). With V trimmed by 4 bases and J by 3 bases, 4 bases remained unmatched. There are 13 residues in the CDR3. The CDR3 nucleotides read TGTGCCAGCAGCCGCCCGGGGGGCTACGAGCAGTACTTC. The encoded protein is CASSRPGGYEQYF.

This clonotype was detected many times. This chain uses TRBV30 with TRBJ2-1; 13 bases are a match to TRBD2. This CDR3 region has 16 residues. Germline V gene sequence: CDR1 GTSNPN, CDR2 SVGIG (reference sequence). Unmatched junction bases numbered 8, after V lost 5 bases and J lost 4 bases. The CDR3 DNA follows: TGTGCCTGGGACCAATCGGGACTAGCGGGATACAATGAGCAGTTCTTC. Translated: CAWDQSGLAGYNEQFF.

This clonotype was observed at least ten times. This chain joins TRBV11-2 and TRBJ2-3; D not resolved. V lost 5 bases and J lost 2, with 11 bases in between. Germline V gives CDR1 SGHAT, CDR2 FQNNGV. The CDR3 is 14 amino acids. Here the CDR3 DNA reads TGTGCCAGCAGCCGCCTGGCGGACACAGATACGCAGTATTTT. Protein product: CASSRLADTDTQYF.

This clonotype occurred many times. The rearrangement uses TRBV28 and TRBJ2-1; 9 bases fit TRBD2. The V segment lost 2 bases and the J segment 3 bases; nucleotides outside the gene matches: 5. The CDR3 is made up of 16 amino acids. Germline loops: CDR1 MDHEN, CDR2 SYDVKM. The CDR3 DNA follows: TGTGCCAGCAGTTTACCCGCTAGCGGGAACTACAATGAGCAGTTCTTC. Translated: CASSLPASGNYNEQFF.

The chain has TRBV11-2 and TRBJ2-7; 12 bases map to TRBD2. V lost 1 base to trimming and J lost 6 bases; unmatched junction nucleotides: 4. The CDR3 spans 15 residues. CDR1 SGHAT and CDR2 FQNNGV come from the germline V gene. Written as DNA, the CDR3 is TGTGCCAGCAGCTTAGCAACGGGACTAGCGGGCGAGCAGTACTTC. Its protein is CASSLATGLAGEQYF.

This clonotype was counted many times. The gene calls are TRBV3-1 and TRBJ2-1, with 14 bases aligning to TRBD2. Germline values: CDR1 LGHDT, CDR2 YNNKEL (reference sequence). The CDR3 sequence is 15 residues long. The V gene end was trimmed by 8 bases and the J gene end by 15 bases; junction bases not matched to a gene: 15. The CDR3 here is CASSDGTSGSPLRFF. The CDR3 nucleotides are TGTGCCAGCTCCGACGGGACTAGCGGGAGCCCCTTACGGTTCTTC.

In the case of this clonotype: A much larger clone lies one base from this, so it may be a read error. The V call is TRBV6-1, the J call TRBJ1-1, with a weak D call TRBD1 (6 bases). The germline V and J ends were trimmed by 5 bases and 0 bases, with 10 bases remaining between them. Germline-derived CDR1 and CDR2 are MNHNS and SASEGT. The CDR3 is made up of 14 amino acids. CDR3 residues: CASSHWDMNTEAFF. CDR3 bases: TGTGCCAGCAGTCACTGGGACATGAACACTGAAGCTTTCTTT.

The genes are TRBV20-1 and TRBJ2-7; TRBD1 aligns across 7 bases. Trimming took 6 bases from V and 1 from J; bases not matched to a gene: 3. The length of the CDR3 is 12 residues. CDR1 is DFQATT and CDR2 is SNEGSKA in the germline V gene (reference sequence). This chain's CDR3 is CSAQQGSYEQYF. In DNA, the CDR3 is TGCAGTGCGCAACAGGGGTCCTACGAGCAGTACTTC.

This chain uses TRBV19 with TRBJ2-6, with a possible D match to TRBD2 (5 bases). Germline CDR1 LNHDA, CDR2 SQIVND (reference sequence). The V end lost 6 bases, the J end lost 3 bases, and 12 bases lay between the germline ends. The CDR3 runs to 15 residues. CDR3 DNA sequence: TGTGCCAGTAGGGAGGCGGATGTTGGGGCCAACGTCCTGACTTTC. It translates to CASREADVGANVLTF. The full variable domain, with the rest looked up from reference TRBV19 and TRBJ2-6, is DGGITQSPKYLFRKEGQNVTLSCEQNLNHDAMYWYRQDPGQGLRLIYYSQIVNDFQKGDIAEGYSVSREKKESFPLTVTSAQKNPTAFYLCASREADVGANVLTFGAGSRLTVL.

This clonotype was seen a few times. The chain is built from TRBV20-1 and TRBJ2-1, with 10 bases identical to TRBD1. The CDR3 has 14 residues. V shed 6 bases, J shed 6 bases, and the junction held 8 bases outside the gene matches. CDR1 is DFQATT, CDR2 SNEGSKA, per germline (reference sequence). The CDR3 reads CSALDRGRINEQFF. CDR3 in DNA: TGCAGTGCCCTTGACAGGGGGCGGATCAATGAGCAGTTCTTC.

In regard to this clonotype: The CDR3 does not close with the conserved phenylalanine or tryptophan, likely indicating a read error. The chain uses TRBV30 and TRBJ2-1, with 9 bases identical to TRBD2. V was pared by 3 bases and J by 4 bases, with 7 bases of the junction left unmatched. The CDR3 has 15 residues. Germline CDR1 is GTSNPN and CDR2 is SVGIG (reference sequence). The chain's CDR3 is CAWSIGLAGYNEQFI. CDR3 DNA: TGTGCCTGGAGCATCGGGCTAGCGGGATACAATGAGCAGTTCATC.

This clonotype was seen just once. A much more abundant neighbour one base away suggests this may be a read error. The CDR3 reads CAISESGLAAKNTQYF. The CDR3 nucleotides read TGTGCCATCAGTGAGTCGGGACTAGCGGCTAAAAACACTCAGTACTTC. The J gene is TRBJ2-4, the V gene TRBV6-8; 11 positions match TRBD2. The CDR3 contains 16 residues. Per germline, CDR1 MNHGY and CDR2 SAAAGT.

Regarding this clonotype: Given a much more abundant clone one base away, this may be a read error. J is TRBJ2-7 and V is TRBV6-1, with D tentatively TRBD1 or TRBD2 (5 bases each). Germline values: CDR1 MNHNS, CDR2 SASEGT. This CDR3 is built from 15 residues. V shed 3 bases and J shed 7 bases, with 19 bases lying between them. CDR3 sequence (DNA): TGTGCCAGCAGTGAGATGAGGGACCCCTACAATGAGCAGTACTTC. Translating it yields CASSEMRDPYNEQYF.

Ten or more counts support this clonotype. One end of the junction does not line up with germline, which may come from a read error. J is TRBJ1-1 and V is TRBV5-1; D remains unclear. CDR3 length equals 13 residues. Per the germline V gene, CDR1 is SGHRS and CDR2 is YFSETQ. The CDR3 reads CASSLAGFTEAFF. In DNA form, the CDR3 reads TGTGCCAGCAGCTTAGCTGGGTTCACTGAAGCTTTCTTT.

This sequence joins TRBV7-6 and TRBJ2-1; D perhaps matches TRBD2 (7 bases). CDR3 length: 20 residues. V gave up 0 bases and J gave up 5 bases, with 26 bases separating them. CDR1 and CDR2 from the germline V gene are SGHVS and FNYEAQ. Here the CDR3 DNA reads TGTGCCAGCAGCTTAGCGGGGGCTAGGGGGGGACCCACTAGCGACAATGAGCAGTTCTTC. Its translation is CASSLAGARGGPTSDNEQFF.

This clonotype was seen a few times. This sequence joins TRBV6-5 and TRBJ1-3, with 7 bases identical to TRBD1. The V gene end was trimmed by 2 bases and the J gene end by 0 bases; junction bases not matched to a gene: 1. Per the germline V gene, CDR1 is MNHEY and CDR2 is SVGAGI. The CDR3 is 15 amino acids. In DNA form, the CDR3 reads TGTGCCAGCAGTTACGGGACAGTCTCTGGAAACACCATATATTTT. This codes for CASSYGTVSGNTIYF.

Ten or more counts support this clonotype. The V call is TRBV6-1, the J call TRBJ2-6; 8 nucleotides align to TRBD1. The CDR3 loop spans 20 amino acids. Germline CDR1 is MNHNS and CDR2 is SASEGT. J gave up 0 bases and V 6 bases, and 16 bases lay outside the gene matches. DNA of the CDR3: TGTGCCAGCAGCCTAGGACAGGGAGGCTCCCCTATCTCTGGGGCCAACGTCCTGACTTTC. Its protein is CASSLGQGGSPISGANVLTF.

The table lists this clonotype with a few counts. The chain combines TRBV28 with TRBJ1-6, with TRBD1 as a possible D gene (5 bases). Deletions cut 5 bases from V and 19 bases from J, with 12 bases between. CDR1 and CDR2 from the germline V gene are MDHEN and SYDVKM. CDR3 size: 10 residues. The CDR3 DNA reads as TGTGCCAGCAGTGGGGGGATCTTACACTTT. Encoded protein: CASSGGILHF.

This clonotype was seen at least ten times. V is TRBV3-1 and J is TRBJ2-1, with D uncertain. Germline lookup yields CDR1 LGHDT and CDR2 YNNKEL (reference sequence). The CDR3 runs to 11 residues. Trimming pared 0 bases from V and 13 bases from J, leaving 7 bases between. The CDR3 nucleotides read TGTGCCAGCAGCCAAGAAGTTAGCCAGTTCTTC. Its protein is CASSQEVSQFF.

This chain joins TRBV20-1 and TRBJ2-1; TRBD1 aligns across 8 bases. The V gene end was trimmed by 7 bases and the J gene end by 4 bases; junction bases not matched to a gene: 9. CDR3 length equals 14 residues. The germline CDR1 and CDR2 sequences are DFQATT and SNEGSKA (reference sequence). CDR3 region: CSVIPGQEYNEQFF. CDR3 bases: TGCAGTGTCATACCGGGACAGGAGTACAATGAGCAGTTCTTC.